The 24 T cell receptor beta chains reported below all come from one sample, sequenced in a study of blood T cell repertoires in COVID-19. The assay was immunoSEQ multiplex PCR, and TCRdb's table has in-frame clones only and misses some. The sample lists some 48,000 clones; 80% to 90% were seen once. Input material: peripheral blood. Receptors originate from a human donor in a cohort sampled during active COVID-19.

This clone occurred a few times. The chain employs TRBV4-1 and TRBJ2-5; D unresolved. The V and J ends lost 8 bases and 1 base respectively, with 11 bases between them. Per the germline V gene, CDR1 is MGHRA and CDR2 is YSYEKL. There are 13 residues in the CDR3. The CDR3 region is CASGLSVQETQYF. The DNA of the CDR3 is TGCGCCAGCGGCTTGTCAGTCCAAGAGACCCAGTACTTC.

The rearrangement links TRBV7-9 to TRBJ2-1; possible D gene TRBD2, 5 bases. V shed 1 base and J shed 5 bases, with 21 bases lying between them. Germline V gene lookup returns CDR1 SEHNR and CDR2 FQNEAQ (reference sequence). The CDR3 covers 18 residues. The CDR3 spells CASSLEVRWASLNNEQFF. CDR3 bases: TGTGCCAGCAGCTTAGAGGTTCGGTGGGCTAGCCTGAACAATGAGCAGTTCTTC.

The chain has TRBV9 and TRBJ1-6; 8 bases map to TRBD1. CDR3 size: 14 residues. V lost 7 bases and J lost 8; bases outside the gene matches: 8. Looked up from germline, CDR1 is SGDLS and CDR2 is YYNGEE. DNA of the CDR3: TGTGCCAGCGCCAGGCAGGGGGCGGATTCACCCCTCCACTTT. Translation gives CASARQGADSPLHF.

The rearrangement uses TRBV3-1 (or the pseudogene TRBV3-2) and TRBJ2-3; D may be TRBD2 (5 bases). V was cut by 3 bases and J by 10 bases, with 32 bases left in between. Germline lookup yields CDR1 LGHDT and CDR2 YNNKEL (reference sequence). This CDR3 has 19 residues. This CDR3 is CASSHTTSPGTPPGVPQYF. CDR3 nucleotide sequence: TGTGCCAGCAGCCACACTACCTCCCCGGGAACCCCCCCCGGAGTTCCGCAGTATTTT.

The genes are TRBV27 and TRBJ2-1; TRBD1 aligns across 9 bases. The junction had 11 bases not matched to a gene; V was cut back by 3 bases and J by 5 bases. Germline V gene data show CDR1 as MNHEY and CDR2 as SMNVEV (reference sequence). CDR3 size: 17 residues. The CDR3 loop reads CASSFIRGTGLDNEQFF. Written as DNA, the CDR3 is TGTGCCAGCAGTTTCATTCGAGGGACAGGGTTGGACAATGAGCAGTTCTTC.

This chain joins TRBV4-1 and TRBJ2-3, with 9 bases lining up with TRBD1. This CDR3 has 14 amino acids. The V gene end was trimmed by 1 base and the J gene end by 4 bases; junction bases not matched to a gene: 0. The V gene's germline CDR1 is MGHRA and CDR2 YSYEKL. The chain's CDR3 is CASSQGTGADTQYF. In DNA, the CDR3 is TGCGCCAGCAGCCAAGGGACAGGGGCAGATACGCAGTATTTT.

The chain carries TRBV18 and TRBJ2-5; possibly TRBD1 for D (6 bases). V lost 1 base and J 5 bases, leaving 11 bases between the germline ends. The CDR3 is 14 amino acids. Looked up from germline, CDR1 is KGHSH and CDR2 is LQKENI. The CDR3 loop reads CASSPRDTGETQYF. The DNA of the CDR3 is TGTGCCAGCTCACCACGGGACACGGGGGAGACCCAGTACTTC.

The chain recombines TRBV11-1 with TRBJ1-1, with a tentative D call TRBD1 (5 bases). Trimming shortened V by 1 base and J by 4 bases, and 10 bases separated the two germline ends. Germline values: CDR1 SGHAT, CDR2 FQDESV (reference sequence). CDR3 length equals 14 residues. CDR3 sequence reads: CASSLDKGFTEAFF. The CDR3, as DNA: TGTGCCAGCAGCTTAGACAAGGGGTTCACTGAAGCTTTCTTT.

The rearrangement uses TRBV4-2 and TRBJ2-1; 9 bases map to TRBD1. After removal of 5 bases from V and 0 bases from J, the junction contained 11 bases not matched to a gene. The length of the CDR3 is 18 residues. Germline-derived CDR1 and CDR2 are LGHNA and YNFKEQ. CDR3 nucleotides: TGTGCCAGCAGCTCAGGACAGGGGCCCTTGAGCTCCTACAATGAGCAGTTCTTC. It specifies CASSSGQGPLSSYNEQFF.

This rearrangement joins TRBV5-4 to TRBJ1-6; 7 bases map to TRBD1. V trimming: 2 bases; J trimming: 7 bases; junction bases outside the gene matches: 6. The CDR3 covers 15 residues. Germline CDR1 reads SGHNT; CDR2 reads YYREEE (reference sequence). The CDR3 DNA sequence: TGTGCCAGCAGCTTAGGACAGGAGAGAAATTCACCCCTCCACTTT. It yields the protein CASSLGQERNSPLHF.

V is TRBV15 and J is TRBJ2-4, with TRBD1 matching over 7 bases. J gave up 8 bases and V 9 bases, and 10 bases lay outside the gene matches. The CDR3 has 13 residues. Germline values: CDR1 LNHNV, CDR2 YYDKDF (reference sequence). CDR3 in amino acids: CATRTTGVDIQYF. The CDR3 coding sequence is TGTGCCACGAGAACCACAGGGGTGGACATTCAGTACTTC.

The gene calls are TRBV10-3 and TRBJ1-4; 7 nucleotides line up with TRBD1. This CDR3 comprises 16 residues. V was clipped by 1 base and J by 7 bases; unmatched bases: 9. Germline V gives CDR1 ENHRY, CDR2 SYGVKD. The CDR3 is CAISEWDSPKTEKLFF. The CDR3 DNA follows: TGTGCCATCAGTGAGTGGGACAGTCCCAAGACTGAAAAACTGTTTTTT.

V and J are TRBV9 and TRBJ2-2; 14 bases map to TRBD2. After removal of 5 bases from V and 1 base from J, the junction contained 4 bases not matched to a gene. The germline gives CDR1 SGDLS, CDR2 YYNGEE. There are 17 residues in the CDR3. The CDR3 DNA follows: TGTGCCAGCAGAGCCGGACTAGCGGGGGGGAACACCGGGGAGCTGTTTTTT. It yields the protein CASRAGLAGGNTGELFF.

This sequence joins TRBV18 and TRBJ2-4, with 11 bases lining up with TRBD2. The germline V gene encodes CDR1 KGHSH and CDR2 LQKENI. CDR3 length: 15 residues. Trimming cost V 6 bases and J 7 bases; bases outside gene matches: 8. The CDR3 DNA sequence: TGTGCCAGCTCGCTGACTAGCGGGGTTGCGAACATTCAGTACTTC. Amino acids: CASSLTSGVANIQYF.

V gene TRBV28 combines with J gene TRBJ1-1; D might be TRBD1 (6 bases). CDR1 is MDHEN, CDR2 SYDVKM, per germline. This CDR3 contains 14 residues. V shed 6 bases and J shed 0 bases, with 11 bases lying between them. CDR3 loop: CASSRGLMNTEAFF. The CDR3 DNA sequence: TGTGCCAGCAGCAGGGGCCTCATGAACACTGAAGCTTTCTTT. The variable domain in full, completed from reference TRBV28 and TRBJ1-1, reads DVKVTQSSRYLVKRTGEKVFLECVQDMDHENMFWYRQDPGLGLRLIYFSYDVKMKEKGDIPEGYSVSREKKERFSLILESASTNQTSMYLCASSRGLMNTEAFFGQGTRLTVV.

The chain couples TRBV7-6 to TRBJ2-3; 10 bases line up with TRBD2. V gave up 1 base and J gave up 7 bases; unmatched junction bases: 11. The CDR3 contains 17 residues. Germline lookup yields CDR1 SGHVS and CDR2 FNYEAQ. The CDR3 sequence: CASSLERVTSGENTQYF. DNA of the CDR3: TGTGCCAGCAGCTTAGAGCGGGTAACTAGCGGGGAAAATACGCAGTATTTT.

This rearrangement joins TRBV7-9 to TRBJ2-1; 8 bases match TRBD1. The CDR3 extends over 14 amino acids. Germline V gives CDR1 SEHNR, CDR2 FQNEAQ (reference sequence). V gave up 4 bases and J gave up 8 bases; unmatched junction bases: 7. CDR3 in amino acids: CASSYGQGVHEQFF. DNA for the CDR3: TGTGCCAGCAGCTACGGACAGGGTGTGCATGAGCAGTTCTTC.

This chain uses TRBV6-4 with TRBJ1-1; TRBD1 might be the D (6 bases). The length of the CDR3 is 15 residues. V lost 0 bases, J lost 2 bases, and 10 bases lay in between. Per the germline V gene, CDR1 is MRHNA and CDR2 is SNTAGT. CDR3 loop: CASSDSARGNTEAFF. Here the CDR3 DNA reads TGTGCCAGCAGTGACTCGGCCAGGGGAAACACTGAAGCTTTCTTT.

This clone was counted only a few times. This sequence joins TRBV4-3 and TRBJ1-1; 8 nucleotides align to TRBD1. The CDR3 sequence is 15 residues long. The V and J ends lost 0 bases and 9 bases, in that order; junction bases with no gene match: 9. Germline V gives CDR1 LGHNA, CDR2 YSLEER. CDR3 DNA sequence: TGCGCCAGCAGCCAAGATCTTGGGAGACAGGGGAAAGCTTTCTTT. Residues: CASSQDLGRQGKAFF.

This chain uses TRBV5-4 with TRBJ2-3, with a possible D match to TRBD1 (6 bases). This CDR3 region has 14 residues. Germline-derived CDR1 and CDR2 are SGHNT and YYREEE (reference sequence). V was clipped by 4 bases and J by 5 bases, with 14 bases between them. The CDR3 spells CASSRDNRGDTQYF. In DNA, the CDR3 is TGTGCCAGCAGCCGGGACAACCGAGGAGATACGCAGTATTTT.

DNA for the CDR3: TGCGCCAGCAGCCAAGAGCCCTCAGGGGGGACTTCAAGCTCCTACAATGAGCAGTTCTTC. This gives the protein CASSQEPSGGTSSSYNEQFF. The chain links TRBV4-1 to TRBJ2-1; tentative D call: TRBD1 (7 bases). The V gene's germline CDR1 is MGHRA and CDR2 YSYEKL. This CDR3 region has 20 residues. The V end was cut by 0 bases, the J end by 0 bases, with 21 bases between.

The chain couples TRBV10-3 to TRBJ2-1, with D possibly matching TRBD2 (6 bases). The ends were cut back, 4 bases at V and 8 bases at J, with 15 bases in the middle. CDR1 ENHRY and CDR2 SYGVKD come from the germline V gene. This CDR3 has 14 residues. DNA for the CDR3: TGTGCCATCAGTGCTGTACTAGCTATCGATGAGCAGTTCTTC. As protein: CAISAVLAIDEQFF.

The CDR3 DNA is TGTGCCAGCAGCCAAGATCCCGGGGGGGGCCTTGGGGAGACCCAGTACTTC. Translating gives CASSQDPGGGLGETQYF. This chain uses TRBV4-2 with TRBJ2-5; 8 bases match TRBD2. V was clipped by 0 bases and J by 5 bases; unmatched bases: 11. The CDR3 loop spans 17 amino acids. Germline CDR1 reads LGHNA; CDR2 reads YNFKEQ.

The chain recombines TRBV9 with TRBJ2-3; 7 positions agree with TRBD1. This CDR3 is built from 17 residues. V lost 4 bases and J lost 3; bases outside the gene matches: 14. Germline CDR1 reads SGDLS; CDR2 reads YYNGEE. The DNA for the CDR3 is TGTGCCAGCAGCATACAGGGGTTGGCTTGGGGAACAGATACGCAGTATTTT. This codes for CASSIQGLAWGTDTQYF. Combining the CDR3 with reference TRBV9 and TRBJ2-3 gives the whole variable domain DSGVTQTPKHLITATGQRVTLRCSPRSGDLSVYWYQQSLDQGLQFLIQYYNGEERAKGNILERFSAQQFPDLHSELNLSSLELGDSALYFCASSIQGLAWGTDTQYFGPGTRLTVL.